Listed below are T cell receptor beta chains from one sample, sequenced in a study of identical twins. TCRdb reanalysed the 5' RACE reads using MiXCR and keeps one entry per CDR3 protein. The table lists 210,000 or so distinct CDR3 sequences, 15% of them singletons. These data also featured in a second study, about T cells expressing NK-cell markers.

The sequenced sample was CD8+ T cells sorted from blood. The receptors shown here come from a woman aged 18-30 years in good health. Each CDR3 is given with its conserved first and last residue. The D gene is left open where the match is weak. Size is omitted from some rows. Given values are once, few, many or a class for expanded clones.

j_call | clone_size | v_call | cdr3_length | d_call | cdr3_nt | cdr3_aa
TRBJ1-6 | NA | TRBV7-6 | 16 | TRBD1 | TGTGCCAGCAGCAACCGGGACAGAGGGTATAATTCACCCCTCCACTTT | CASSNRDRGYNSPLHF
TRBJ2-4 | NA | TRBV5-6 | 13 | NA | TGTGCCAGCAGCCGGGAGCCGGAAAACATTCAGTACTTC | CASSREPENIQYF
TRBJ2-7 | NA | TRBV20-1 | 14 | NA | TGCAGTGCTAGACCCCTGCGGTCACCCTACGAGCAGTACTTC | CSARPLRSPYEQYF
TRBJ1-3 | NA | TRBV5-1 | 14 | NA | TGCGCCAGCAGCCAGGACACCTCTGGAAACACCATATATTTT | CASSQDTSGNTIYF
TRBJ2-2 | few | TRBV29-1 | 16 | TRBD2 | TGCAGCGTTGAAGATCGGGCCGGGGGGGCTCCCGGGGAGCTGTTTTTT | CSVEDRAGGAPGELFF
TRBJ2-1 | few | TRBV7-9 | 16 | TRBD1 | TGTGCCAGCAGCACTGCAGGGACAGGGCGTGAGAATGAGCAGTTCTTC | CASSTAGTGRENEQFF
TRBJ2-5 | many | TRBV12-3/TRBV12-4 | 13 | NA | TGTGCCAGCAGTTTCGGGGGGCGAGAGACCCAGTACTTC | CASSFGGRETQYF
TRBJ2-3 | NA | TRBV3-1 | 15 | TRBD1 | TGTGCCAGCAGCCCTCCGGGACAGAACACAGATACGCAGTATTTT | CASSPPGQNTDTQYF
TRBJ1-5 | few | TRBV15 | 14 | TRBD1 | TGTGCCACCAGCCAGACAGGGGCTGGGCAGCCCCAGCATTTT | CATSQTGAGQPQHF
TRBJ2-2 | NA | TRBV2 | 12 | NA | TGTGCCAGGCCTACGAACACCGGGGAGCTGTTTTTT | CARPTNTGELFF
TRBJ1-5 | NA | TRBV12-3/TRBV12-4 | 14 | NA | TGTGCCAGCAGTCGAGGGTATAGCAATCAGCCCCAGCATTTT | CASSRGYSNQPQHF
TRBJ2-4 | few | TRBV5-1 | 16 | TRBD2 | TGCGCCAGCAGCCCGGGTCTAGCGGGGGGTCTTACCATTCAGTACTTC | CASSPGLAGGLTIQYF
TRBJ2-6 | NA | TRBV29-1 | 15 | TRBD2 | TGCAGCGTTGAAGATCGGGGGGCTGGGGCCAACGTCCTGACTTTC | CSVEDRGAGANVLTF
TRBJ2-1 | few | TRBV27 | 15 | NA | TGTGCCAGCAGCCCGGGGGTGGGCTCCTACAATGAGCAGTTCTTC | CASSPGVGSYNEQFF
TRBJ2-7 | few | TRBV27 | 12 | NA | TGTGCCAGCAGTACGACAGGCTACGAGCAGTACTTC | CASSTTGYEQYF
TRBJ2-1 | NA | TRBV30 | 14 | TRBD2 | TGTGCCTGCCCAACCGGGCCAGCGGGAGTTGAGCAGTTCTTC | CACPTGPAGVEQFF
TRBJ2-7 | NA | TRBV3-1 | 15 | TRBD2 | TGTGCCAGCAGCCTCGGACTAGGCATCTCCTACGAGCAGTACTTC | CASSLGLGISYEQYF
TRBJ1-1 | NA | TRBV5-5 | 13 | TRBD1 | TGTGCCAGGGGGGACAGGGGGGACACTGAAGCTTTCTTT | CARGDRGDTEAFF
TRBJ2-1 | few | TRBV13 | 16 | TRBD2 | TGTGCCAGCGCCAGGACTAGCGGTGGCCTCTACAATGAGCAGTTCTTC | CASARTSGGLYNEQFF
TRBJ2-3 | many | TRBV7-9 | 15 | TRBD2 | TGTGCCAGCAGCCTAGCGGGGTCACGAGCAGATACGCAGTATTTT | CASSLAGSRADTQYF
TRBJ2-1 | few | TRBV6-2/TRBV6-3 | 13 | NA | TGTGCCAGCAGTCTGGGTATGGGGCACACGCAGTTCTTC | CASSLGMGHTQFF
TRBJ1-1 | NA | TRBV4-3 | 14 | NA | TGCGCCAGCAGCCAAGGTGGGCGCAACACTGAAGCTTTCTTT | CASSQGGRNTEAFF
TRBJ2-1 | few | TRBV5-1 | 14 | NA | TGCGCCAGCGGCGAAGATGACTTGGGGAATGAGCAGTTCTTC | CASGEDDLGNEQFF
TRBJ2-1 | many | TRBV3-1 | 12 | NA | TGTGCCAGCAGCGGCCAACACAATGAGCAGTTCTTC | CASSGQHNEQFF
TRBJ2-1 | few | TRBV7-9 | 15 | NA | TGTGCCAGCAGCTTAAGGCAGGGTACATGGGATGAGCAGTTCTTC | CASSLRQGTWDEQFF
TRBJ2-1 | many | TRBV5-1 | 13 | NA | TGCGCCAGCAGCTTGATGGGGTTTGATGAGCAGTTCTTC | CASSLMGFDEQFF
TRBJ2-2 | NA | TRBV27 | 15 | TRBD1 | TGTGCCAGCAGTTACACGGGACAGGGCACCGGGGAGCTGTTTTTT | CASSYTGQGTGELFF
TRBJ2-1 | NA | TRBV29-1 | 13 | TRBD2 | TGCAGCGCCGTCAGCGGGGGGGCCAATGAGCAGTTCTTC | CSAVSGGANEQFF
TRBJ1-4 | NA | TRBV27 | 15 | NA | TGTGCCAGCAGTTTGTCCGAGGGGCGTGTTGAAAAACTGTTTTTT | CASSLSEGRVEKLFF
TRBJ2-7 | few | TRBV7-9 | 15 | TRBD2 | TGTGCCAGCAGCACCTCAGCGGGAGGGTTCCACGAGCAGTACTTC | CASSTSAGGFHEQYF
TRBJ2-7 | many | TRBV20-1 | 15 | NA | TGCAGTGCTACTCAAAGGGGGGAGGAGGTCTACGAGCAGTACTTC | CSATQRGEEVYEQYF
TRBJ2-2 | few | TRBV29-1 | 15 | NA | TGCAGCGTTGAAGATGGGGGGGCCGAGGCCGGGGAGCTGTTTTTT | CSVEDGGAEAGELFF
TRBJ2-7 | few | TRBV29-1 | 13 | NA | TGCAGCGTTGAAGGGGGCCCATCCTACGAGCAGTACTTC | CSVEGGPSYEQYF
TRBJ2-1 | NA | TRBV7-2 | 15 | TRBD2 | TGTGCCAGCAGCTTAACGCGGGGGGCTAAAAATGAGCAGTTCTTC | CASSLTRGAKNEQFF
TRBJ2-5 | few | TRBV13 | 16 | TRBD1 | TGTGCCAGCAGCCCCGGACAGGGGAGCGACCAAGAGACCCAGTACTTC | CASSPGQGSDQETQYF
TRBJ2-7 | many | TRBV29-1 | 14 | TRBD2 | TGCAGCGTTGCTTCTAGCGGGATTTCCTACGAGCAGTACTTC | CSVASSGISYEQYF
TRBJ2-3 | few | TRBV29-1 | 16 | NA | TGCAGCGTTGAGTACAGGGTGATGAGTGGCACAGATACGCAGTATTTT | CSVEYRVMSGTDTQYF
TRBJ2-7 | NA | TRBV20-1 | 14 | NA | TGCAGTGCTAGAGATCCTAGACGGATCTACGAGCAGTACTTC | CSARDPRRIYEQYF
TRBJ2-5 | many | TRBV27 | 14 | TRBD2 | TGTGCCAGCAGTCTGCTAGCGGGAGAAGAGACCCAGTACTTC | CASSLLAGEETQYF
TRBJ2-7 | NA | TRBV9 | 15 | NA | TGTGCCAGCAGCGTAGCTAGCGACTCCGTCTGGGAGCAGTACTTC | CASSVASDSVWEQYF
TRBJ1-6 | NA | TRBV7-9 | 16 | TRBD1 | TGTGCCAGCAGCCCCGCGCAACTGGACAGGGATTCACCCCTCCACTTT | CASSPAQLDRDSPLHF
TRBJ2-1 | once | TRBV11-1 | 20 | TRBD2 | TGTGCCAGCAGCCAACCCCGACTAGCGGGAAGAGAAAGCTCCTACAATGAGCAGTTCTTC | CASSQPRLAGRESSYNEQFF
TRBJ2-7 | NA | TRBV3-1 | 13 | TRBD2 | TGTGCCAGCAGCGGCGGACTAGATTACGAGCAGTACTTC | CASSGGLDYEQYF
TRBJ1-5 | many | TRBV12-3/TRBV12-4 | 15 | TRBD1 | TGTGCCAGCAGTGACCAGGGGGAAGGCAATCAGCCCCAGCATTTT | CASSDQGEGNQPQHF
TRBJ2-1 | NA | TRBV12-3/TRBV12-4 | 11 | NA | TGTGCCAGCAGTGGCCCCAATGAGCAGTTCTTC | CASSGPNEQFF
TRBJ1-2 | NA | TRBV12-3/TRBV12-4 | 12 | NA | TGTGCCAGCAGTTCCCCGGGTGGCACTCCGTTCTTC | CASSSPGGTPFF